These 14 T cell receptor beta chains originate from one sample sequenced in a study of early T cells in non-severe SARS-CoV-2 infection. MiXCR was run by TCRdb on the 5' RACE reads, yielding one entry per CDR3 protein. The data show some 66,000 distinct CDR3 sequences, with over 8% seen just once and under 4% held by the top ten. The sample consisted of whole blood. The receptors were gathered from an adult who was a healthcare worker with PCR-confirmed SARS-CoV-2 infection or an uninfected control (not recorded which).

This clonotype occurred many times. The chain couples TRBV11-3 to TRBJ2-1, with 12 bases aligning to TRBD2. Germline V lookup: CDR1 SGHNT, CDR2 YENEEA. The CDR3 runs to 14 residues. The ends lost 5 bases at V and 7 bases at J; junction bases unmatched: 3. CDR3 region: CASSLAGGGNEQFF. The CDR3 DNA is TGTGCCAGCAGCCTAGCGGGAGGGGGGAATGAGCAGTTCTTC.

The chain combines TRBV7-9 with TRBJ2-3; 7 bases agree with TRBD1. The CDR3 runs to 13 residues. Germline V gives CDR1 SEHNR, CDR2 FQNEAQ (reference sequence). V lost 5 bases, J lost 4 bases, and 3 bases stayed unmatched. The CDR3 DNA reads as TGTGCCAGCAGCAAAACAGGGGCAGATACGCAGTATTTT. This gives the protein CASSKTGADTQYF. The full variable domain, its missing parts supplied by reference TRBV7-9 and TRBJ2-3, is DTGVSQNPRHKITKRGQNVTFRCDPISEHNRLYWYRQTLGQGPEFLTYFQNEAQLEKSRLLSDRFSAERPKGSFSTLEIQRTEQGDSAMYLCASSKTGADTQYFGPGTRLTVL.

The V and J genes are TRBV28 and TRBJ2-4, with D possibly TRBD1 on 6 matching bases. V gave up 2 bases and J gave up 0 bases, with 8 bases separating them. The CDR3 consists of 15 residues. Per germline, CDR1 MDHEN and CDR2 SYDVKM. For the CDR3, the DNA is TGTGCCAGCAGTTTAGGACAGCTAGCCAAAAACATTCAGTACTTC. This encodes CASSLGQLAKNIQYF. Combining the CDR3 with reference TRBV28 and TRBJ2-4 gives the whole variable domain DVKVTQSSRYLVKRTGEKVFLECVQDMDHENMFWYRQDPGLGLRLIYFSYDVKMKEKGDIPEGYSVSREKKERFSLILESASTNQTSMYLCASSLGQLAKNIQYFGAGTRLSVL.

This clonotype came up many times. V and J are TRBV29-1 and TRBJ1-3; D gene ambiguous. CDR3 length: 14 amino acids. Germline values: CDR1 SQVTM, CDR2 ANQGSEA. V lost 7 bases and J 0 bases, leaving 13 bases between the germline ends. This CDR3 is CSASGTASGNTIYF. In DNA form, the CDR3 reads TGCAGCGCCTCAGGAACAGCCTCTGGAAACACCATATATTTT.

The CDR3 loop is CASSESRALYGYTF. CDR3 nucleotides: TGTGCCAGCAGTGAATCCAGGGCCCTCTATGGCTACACCTTC. The rearrangement joins TRBV2 to TRBJ1-2; a possible D gene is TRBD1 (5 bases). The CDR3 contains 14 residues. Germline V gene sequence: CDR1 SNHLY, CDR2 FYNNEI. The V and J ends lost 2 bases and 4 bases respectively, with 11 bases between them.

The V call is TRBV7-8, the J call TRBJ2-3; D gene uncertain. The CDR3 sequence is 13 residues long. The germline V gene encodes CDR1 SGHVS and CDR2 FQNEAQ. Between the trimmed V and J ends, which lost 3 bases and 0 bases, there was a span of 4 bases. The CDR3 sequence: CASSFSSTDTQYF. The DNA of the CDR3 is TGTGCCAGCAGCTTCTCTAGCACAGATACGCAGTATTTT. Full variable domain (missing parts from reference TRBV7-8 and TRBJ2-3): GAGVSQSPRYKVAKRGQDVALRCDPISGHVSLFWYQQALGQGPEFLTYFQNEAQLDKSGLPSDRFFAERPEGSVSTLKIQRTQQEDSAVYLCASSFSSTDTQYFGPGTRLTVL.

This clonotype has at least ten counts. The V and J genes are TRBV19 and TRBJ2-7; 13 nucleotides match TRBD2. Germline loops: CDR1 LNHDA, CDR2 SQIVND (reference sequence). V shed 6 bases, J shed 3 bases, and the junction held 5 bases outside the gene matches. The CDR3 contains 15 residues. The CDR3, as DNA: TGTGCCAGTAGCCAACTAGCGGGAGGGTACTACGAGCAGTACTTC. Residues: CASSQLAGGYYEQYF.

J is TRBJ2-2 and V is TRBV15; D might be TRBD1 (5 bases). Between the trimmed V and J ends, which lost 3 bases and 5 bases, there was a span of 7 bases. Germline V gene lookup returns CDR1 LNHNV and CDR2 YYDKDF (reference sequence). This CDR3 spans 13 amino acids. DNA for the CDR3: TGTGCCACCAGCAGGAAGGGGACCGGGGAGCTGTTTTTT. Amino acids: CATSRKGTGELFF. Filled out from reference TRBV15 and TRBJ2-2, the complete variable domain reads DAMVIQNPRYQVTQFGKPVTLSCSQTLNHNVMYWYQQKSSQAPKLLFHYYDKDFNNEADTPDNFQSRRPNTSFCFLDIRSPGLGDTAMYLCATSRKGTGELFFGEGSRLTVL.

V and J are TRBV10-3 and TRBJ2-1; 7 nucleotides align to TRBD2. The CDR3 covers 16 residues. Germline trimming cut 4 bases from V and 3 bases from J; bases unmatched to any gene: 9. Germline CDR1 ENHRY, CDR2 SYGVKD. The CDR3 sequence: CAISARAGDFYNEQFF. The CDR3 DNA follows: TGTGCCATCAGTGCTAGGGCGGGAGATTTCTACAATGAGCAGTTCTTC.

The DNA for the CDR3 is TGTGCCAGCAGCCGTGGGGGTATCTCTGGGGCCAACGTCCTGACTTTC. Translated, it gives CASSRGGISGANVLTF. The V gene is TRBV13, the J gene TRBJ2-6; D is tentatively TRBD1 or TRBD2 (5 bases each). Germline-derived CDR1 and CDR2 are PRHDT and FYEKMQ (reference sequence). V lost 5 bases, J lost 0 bases, and 11 bases lay in between. The CDR3 loop spans 16 amino acids. Complete variable domain (other parts from reference TRBV13 and TRBJ2-6): AAGVIQSPRHLIKEKRETATLKCYPIPRHDTVYWYQQGPGQDPQFLISFYEKMQSDKGSIPDRFSAQQFSDYHSELNMSSLELGDSALYFCASSRGGISGANVLTFGAGSRLTVL.

This clonotype was observed a handful of times. The chain joins TRBV6-1 to TRBJ1-6; 8 bases match TRBD1. The CDR3 spans 15 residues. Germline trimming cut 2 bases from V and 7 bases from J; bases unmatched to any gene: 4. Germline loops: CDR1 MNHNS, CDR2 SASEGT. Here the CDR3 DNA reads TGTGCCAGCAGTGAAAGACAGGGGAGCAATTCACCCCTCCACTTT. Residues: CASSERQGSNSPLHF.

CDR3 bases: TGTGCCAGCAGTTTTCCCCAGGACAGTTTCGTCCAAGAGACCCAGTACTTC. Translated, it gives CASSFPQDSFVQETQYF. This chain connects TRBV28 to TRBJ2-5, with D perhaps TRBD1 (6 bases). Deletions cut 3 bases from V and 1 base from J, with 18 bases between. Germline CDR1 is MDHEN and CDR2 is SYDVKM. The CDR3 loop spans 17 amino acids.

This clonotype was picked up many times. The V call is TRBV15, the J call TRBJ1-5; D ambiguous. Germline lookup yields CDR1 LNHNV and CDR2 YYDKDF (reference sequence). This CDR3 spans 16 amino acids. Deletions cut 0 bases from V and 1 base from J, with 10 bases between. CDR3 loop: CATSRDMTLSNQPQHF. CDR3 sequence (DNA): TGTGCCACCAGCAGAGATATGACACTGAGCAATCAGCCCCAGCATTTT.

In this sample, this clonotype turned up many times. The gene calls are TRBV29-1 and TRBJ2-3; the D call may be TRBD1 or TRBD2 (5 bases each). Trimming removed 7 bases from V and 4 bases from J, with 18 bases in between. CDR1 and CDR2 (germline): SQVTM, ANQGSEA. The CDR3 is 14 residues long. The CDR3 loop is CSALRGLLADTQYF. CDR3 in DNA: TGCAGCGCCCTCCGGGGCCTACTGGCAGATACGCAGTATTTT.